Listed here are 20 T cell receptor beta chains from one sample, sequenced in a study of blood T cell repertoires in COVID-19. Measured with immunoSEQ multiplex PCR; TCRdb has only the in-frame clones, and not every one. The data contain some 65,000 clones, 75% to 90% of them singletons. Sequencing input: peripheral blood. The receptors shown here come from a man between 40 and 49 years old with COVID-19, enrolled during active disease.

The chain couples TRBV28 to TRBJ2-3; 7 positions agree with TRBD1. The V gene end was trimmed by 6 bases and the J gene end by 0 bases; junction bases not matched to a gene: 0. CDR3 size: 13 residues. Germline CDR1 and CDR2: MDHEN and SYDVKM. CDR3 sequence (DNA): TGTGCCAGCAGGACAGGGAGCACAGATACGCAGTATTTT. Encoded protein: CASRTGSTDTQYF.

The V and J genes are TRBV5-5 and TRBJ1-1; 7 nucleotides align to TRBD1. CDR3 length: 13 amino acids. V was pared by 2 bases and J by 9 bases, with 7 bases of the junction left unmatched. Germline V CDR1 and CDR2: SGHKS, YYEKEE (reference sequence). The CDR3 DNA reads as TGTGCCAGCAGCTTATACACGGGACAGCAAGCTTTCTTT. It specifies CASSLYTGQQAFF.

The J gene is TRBJ1-1, the V gene TRBV18, with a weak D call TRBD1 (5 bases). The CDR3 consists of 15 residues. V gave up 2 bases and J gave up 0 bases, with 10 bases separating them. Per germline, CDR1 KGHSH and CDR2 LQKENI. CDR3 sequence: CASSPSQGMNTEAFF. The CDR3 region has the DNA TGTGCCAGCTCACCATCCCAGGGCATGAACACTGAAGCTTTCTTT. Full variable domain (missing parts from reference TRBV18 and TRBJ1-1): NAGVMQNPRHLVRRRGQEARLRCSPMKGHSHVYWYRQLPEEGLKFMVYLQKENIIDESGMPKERFSAEFPKEGPSILRIQQVVRGDSAAYFCASSPSQGMNTEAFFGQGTRLTVV.

The gene calls are TRBV5-1 and TRBJ1-1, with 9 bases identical to TRBD1. The trim removed 2 bases at V and 3 bases at J, leaving 5 bases unmatched. The CDR3 loop spans 15 amino acids. Per the germline V gene, CDR1 is SGHRS and CDR2 is YFSETQ. The CDR3 is CASSFSGQGDTEAFF. The CDR3, as DNA: TGCGCCAGCAGCTTCTCGGGACAGGGCGACACTGAAGCTTTCTTT.

This clone has only a few counts. The V gene is TRBV6-1, the J gene TRBJ2-7; D may be TRBD1 (6 bases). The germline V and J ends were trimmed by 3 bases and 0 bases, with 9 bases remaining between them. CDR3 length: 14 amino acids. From germline, CDR1 is MNHNS and CDR2 SASEGT. As DNA, the CDR3 is TGTGCCAGCAGTGAGGGACACCTCTCCTACGAGCAGTACTTC. This codes for CASSEGHLSYEQYF.

This clone was recorded only once. The rearrangement uses TRBV10-1 and TRBJ2-5; D remains unclear. This CDR3 spans 13 amino acids. The V gene's germline CDR1 is WNHNN and CDR2 SYGVQD (reference sequence). V lost 0 bases and J lost 6, with 8 bases in between. The CDR3 sequence is CASSESGLQTQYF. Written as DNA, the CDR3 is TGCGCCAGCAGTGAGTCTGGCCTCCAGACCCAGTACTTC.

V and J are TRBV19 and TRBJ2-3; 7 nucleotides agree with TRBD2. The CDR3 is 15 residues long. CDR1 and CDR2 from the germline V gene are LNHDA and SQIVND (reference sequence). The J segment lost 0 bases and the V segment lost 2 bases, leaving 2 bases of the junction unmatched. For the CDR3, the DNA is TGTGCCAGTAGTATACGGCGGGGGAGCACAGATACGCAGTATTTT. Protein product: CASSIRRGSTDTQYF.

J is TRBJ2-5 and V is TRBV2; 8 nucleotides align to TRBD2. V shed 6 bases and J 5 bases; nucleotides not matched to a gene: 8. Germline V CDR1 and CDR2: SNHLY, FYNNEI. This CDR3 contains 14 residues. As DNA, the CDR3 is TGTGCCAGCAGCAAGTCGGCGGGGGGTGAGACCCAGTACTTC. This codes for CASSKSAGGETQYF.

The chain employs TRBV27 and TRBJ2-7; D uncertain. CDR3 length equals 11 residues. V lost 6 bases to trimming and J lost 5 bases, with 8 bases between them. Germline assignment: CDR1 MNHEY and CDR2 SMNVEV (reference sequence). The CDR3, as DNA: TGTGCCAGCAGGTCCGAGGACGAGCAGTACTTC. Translating it yields CASRSEDEQYF.

The chain joins TRBV9 to TRBJ1-1, with D uncertain. Germline loops: CDR1 SGDLS, CDR2 YYNGEE. The CDR3 is made up of 13 amino acids. Trimming left V 0 bases short and J 3 bases short, with 6 bases between. CDR3 sequence (DNA): TGTGCCAGCAGCGTAGCTTTAGACACTGAAGCTTTCTTT. Encoded protein: CASSVALDTEAFF. The whole variable domain, filled in from reference TRBV9 and TRBJ1-1, reads DSGVTQTPKHLITATGQRVTLRCSPRSGDLSVYWYQQSLDQGLQFLIQYYNGEERAKGNILERFSAQQFPDLHSELNLSSLELGDSALYFCASSVALDTEAFFGQGTRLTVV.

The chain employs TRBV11-2 and TRBJ2-7; a weak D match, TRBD1 (6 bases). The germline gives CDR1 SGHAT, CDR2 FQNNGV. The CDR3 consists of 15 residues. Trimming cost V 1 base and J 4 bases, with 14 bases left between them. Here the CDR3 DNA reads TGTGCCAGCAGCTTAGGGGACATATGGGCTTACGAGCAGTACTTC. It encodes CASSLGDIWAYEQYF.

The V call is TRBV2, the J call TRBJ1-5; tentative D call: TRBD1 (5 bases). Looked up from germline, CDR1 is SNHLY and CDR2 is FYNNEI. This CDR3 is 15 amino acids long. Trimming took 6 bases from V and 2 from J, leaving 14 bases between them. CDR3 loop: CASRQGSFGNQPQHF. CDR3 DNA sequence: TGTGCCAGCAGGCAGGGATCCTTCGGCAATCAGCCCCAGCATTTT.

This chain joins TRBV7-7 and TRBJ2-5; 10 bases fit TRBD1. Trimming cost V 8 bases and J 5 bases; bases outside gene matches: 5. Germline V lookup: CDR1 SSHAT, CDR2 FNYEAQ (reference sequence). The CDR3 contains 13 residues. CDR3 in DNA: TGTGCCAGCGGGGGGACAGGGGACGAGACCCAGTACTTC. Protein sequence: CASGGTGDETQYF. The full variable domain, in which reference TRBV7-7 and TRBJ2-5 provide the parts outside the CDR3, is GAGVSQSPRYKVTKRGQDVTLRCDPISSHATLYWYQQALGQGPEFLTYFNYEAQPDKSGLPSDRFSAERPEGSISTLTIQRTEQRDSAMYRCASGGTGDETQYFGPGTRLLVL.

The CDR3 DNA follows: TGTGCCAGCAGAAATCCGGGGGCTAGCGGAATCAATGAGCAGTTCTTC. Translated: CASRNPGASGINEQFF. The V gene is TRBV7-9, the J gene TRBJ2-1; tentatively, D is TRBD2 (7 bases). The CDR3 is made up of 16 amino acids. V lost 6 bases, J lost 6 bases, and 21 bases lay in between. Germline values: CDR1 SEHNR, CDR2 FQNEAQ (reference sequence). The full variable domain, rest sourced from reference TRBV7-9 and TRBJ2-1, is DTGVSQNPRHKITKRGQNVTFRCDPISEHNRLYWYRQTLGQGPEFLTYFQNEAQLEKSRLLSDRFSAERPKGSFSTLEIQRTEQGDSAMYLCASRNPGASGINEQFFGPGTRLTVL.

This sequence joins TRBV30 and TRBJ2-4; D is possibly TRBD2 (6 bases). Trimming removed 3 bases from V and 4 bases from J, with 7 bases in between. Looked up from germline, CDR1 is GTSNPN and CDR2 is SVGIG (reference sequence). CDR3 length: 12 residues. CDR3 amino acids: CAWRGGKNIQYF. In DNA form, the CDR3 reads TGTGCCTGGAGGGGGGGAAAAAACATTCAGTACTTC.

This chain connects TRBV7-9 to TRBJ2-5, with 13 bases aligning to TRBD2. With 5 bases clipped from V and 5 bases from J, the junction kept 11 bases outside the gene matches. The CDR3 contains 17 residues. The germline gives CDR1 SEHNR, CDR2 FQNEAQ (reference sequence). Written as DNA, the CDR3 is TGTGCCAGCAGCACCCGACTAGCGGGGGGAACTGGGGAGACCCAGTACTTC. Amino acids: CASSTRLAGGTGETQYF.

The gene calls are TRBV7-6 and TRBJ1-6, with D uncertain. Germline-derived CDR1 and CDR2 are SGHVS and FNYEAQ. V was clipped by 5 bases and J by 13 bases, with 24 bases between them. The CDR3 totals 16 residues. CDR3 DNA sequence: TGTGCCAGCAGCACACCGTCGGTGCAGGCGTACCGTCCCCTCCACTTT. Translated, it gives CASSTPSVQAYRPLHF.

The chain links TRBV6-5 to TRBJ1-5; tentative D call: TRBD1 (6 bases). V was cut by 10 bases and J by 1 base, with 11 bases left in between. Germline V gene data show CDR1 as MNHEY and CDR2 as SVGAGI. The CDR3 sequence is 13 residues long. CDR3 sequence reads: CATGGASNQPQHF. DNA for the CDR3: TGTGCCACTGGGGGGGCCAGCAATCAGCCCCAGCATTTT.

This chain connects TRBV5-4 to TRBJ2-3, with 8 bases fitting TRBD2. Trimming removed 4 bases from V and 8 bases from J; junction bases left unmatched: 18. Germline-derived CDR1 and CDR2 are SGHNT and YYREEE (reference sequence). CDR3 size: 17 residues. CDR3 sequence reads: CASSPPGAGASRGTQYF. The CDR3 DNA is TGTGCCAGCAGCCCCCCGGGAGCGGGGGCCTCCCGTGGTACGCAGTATTTT.

The chain carries TRBV11-2 and TRBJ2-7; D might be TRBD2 (7 bases). The V gene's germline CDR1 is SGHAT and CDR2 FQNNGV. The CDR3 totals 15 residues. V lost 4 bases, J lost 3 bases, and 16 bases lay in between. The chain's CDR3 is CASSSGGGVGYEQYF. CDR3 sequence (DNA): TGTGCCAGCAGCTCAGGAGGGGGGGTCGGCTACGAGCAGTACTTC.